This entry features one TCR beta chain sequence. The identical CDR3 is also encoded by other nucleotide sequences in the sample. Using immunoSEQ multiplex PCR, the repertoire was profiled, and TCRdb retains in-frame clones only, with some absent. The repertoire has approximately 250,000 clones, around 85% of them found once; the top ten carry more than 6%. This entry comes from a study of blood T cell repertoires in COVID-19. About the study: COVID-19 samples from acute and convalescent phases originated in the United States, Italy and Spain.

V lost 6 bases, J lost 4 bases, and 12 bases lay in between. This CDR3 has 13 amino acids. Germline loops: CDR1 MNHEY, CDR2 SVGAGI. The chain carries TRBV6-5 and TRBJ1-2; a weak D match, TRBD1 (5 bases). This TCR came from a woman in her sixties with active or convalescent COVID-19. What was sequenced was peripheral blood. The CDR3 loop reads CASRRGGAYGYTF. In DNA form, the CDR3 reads TGTGCCAGCAGAAGAGGTGGGGCCTATGGCTACACCTTC.